This entry features one T cell receptor beta chain sequence. Its matching antigen is unknown. The CDR3 runs 17 residues. CDR1 and CDR2 from the germline V gene are LGHNA and YSLEER. V lost 0 bases and J lost 7, with 19 bases in between. Measured with immunoSEQ multiplex PCR; TCRdb has only the in-frame clones, and not every one. The table lists fewer than 40,000 clones, around nine tenths of them singletons. The sample comes from a study of regulatory dendritic cells for organ transplantation. Study-level results: Mature dendritic cells appeared to drive more memory CD8+ clonal expansion than regulatory ones.

The sequence was obtained from a human donor in good health. This chain connects TRBV4-3 to TRBJ2-1; a weak D match, TRBD1 (6 bases). The specimen sequenced was naive CD8+ T cells from blood. Subset denoted: CD45RA+ naive T cells. DNA of the CDR3: TGCGCCAGCAGCCAAGACGGTAACAGGGTTTTCCGGAATGAGCAGTTCTTC. Its translation: CASSQDGNRVFRNEQFF.